This T cell receptor beta chain comes out of a study of blood T cells in healthy people across ages. This clonotype was recorded once. Primers used in a second PCR of about 7 to 12 cycles were a sample-barcoded 5' primer and a J-beta primer mix. TCRdb ran MiXCR on the 5' RACE reads and lists one entry per CDR3 protein. The repertoire holds 600,000 to 800,000 distinct CDR3 sequences, approximately 52% seen once, with approximately 13% in the top ten. Germline V gene data show CDR1 as LGHNA and CDR2 as YNFKEQ. The V gene lost 3 bases and the J gene lost 2 bases, with 13 bases spanning the gap. CDR3 length: 15 amino acids.

The sequencing input was blood. The chain has TRBV4-2 and TRBJ2-5; D gene uncertain. This receptor was identified in a woman aged 80 or older in good health. The CDR3 sequence is CASSQLLGEQETQYF. The CDR3 bases are TGTGCCAGCAGCCAGCTTCTTGGGGAACAAGAGACCCAGTACTTC.